This TCR beta chain is from a study of cytomegalovirus exposure and HLA in healthy donors. Across the whole study: A preliminary data release comprised tens of millions of unique TCRs obtained from HLA-typed donors. Study observations and caveats: In an earlier analysis, in under 700 donors, most V segments appeared productive either ~90% or ~30% of the time. There were some public TCRs occurring in many donors, but most TCR sequences were rare. The study had only CMV serostatus as immune exposure information.

The PCR used 60 Vbeta and 13 Jbeta primers. The method was immunoSEQ multiplex PCR; TCRdb's version includes in-frame clones alone and lacks a portion of them. The sample yields around 70,000 clones, of which the top ten take up under 6.5%. With 6 bases clipped from V and 6 bases from J, the junction kept 4 bases outside the gene matches. The CDR3 is 13 residues long. The germline V gene encodes CDR1 MNHEY and CDR2 SVGAGI. On this clone: No antigen is known for it.

The sequence was obtained from a man aged 40-49 years in good health and CMV-seronegative. The V gene is TRBV6-5, the J gene TRBJ2-2, with 7 bases that match TRBD2. Sequenced material: PBMCs. The CDR3 DNA follows: TGTGCCAGCAGGTTAGGACTAGCCGGGGAGCTGTTTTTT. It codes for CASRLGLAGELFF.